This T cell receptor (beta chain) was observed in a study of OX40 agonist ivuxolimab in advanced cancers. Across the whole study: The dose-escalation cohort was over 65% male, with a mean age of approximately 62 years, ranging roughly 23 to 90.

V was clipped by 7 bases and J by 7 bases; unmatched bases: 9. CDR3 length equals 15 residues. The germline gives CDR1 MDHEN, CDR2 SYDVKM. TCRdb keeps only in-frame clones here, not all; method: immunoSEQ multiplex PCR. The sample yields 75,000 to 100,000 clones, around 86% seen once. This clone was recorded a few times. With autoimmune disease history or systemic immunosuppression, patients were excluded. The clonotype was recovered from an adult with an advanced solid tumor such as melanoma, head and neck, liver or kidney cancer. This rearrangement joins TRBV28 to TRBJ2-1; 11 nucleotides agree with TRBD1. The sample consisted of CD4+ or CD8+ T cells sorted from blood, taken in a trial of the OX40 agonist ivuxolimab. DNA for the CDR3: TGTGCCAGCACCCCGGGGGGGACAGGGGGAAATGAGCAGTTCTTC. It codes for CASTPGGTGGNEQFF. Variable domain in full (rest from reference TRBV28 and TRBJ2-1): DVKVTQSSRYLVKRTGEKVFLECVQDMDHENMFWYRQDPGLGLRLIYFSYDVKMKEKGDIPEGYSVSREKKERFSLILESASTNQTSMYLCASTPGGTGGNEQFFGPGTRLTVL.